This T cell receptor beta chain was profiled in a study of spatial heterogeneity in lung cancer. TCRdb passed the 5' RACE reads through MiXCR, listing each CDR3 protein once. The table has about 14,000 distinct CDR3 sequences, 11% seen once. Described time point: sample taken at primary tumor resection. Unsorted whole RNA from tumor, nontumor lung or frozen PBMC underwent sequencing. The cohort: approximately 66 early-stage, untreated non-small cell lung cancer patients. This clonotype was seen repeatedly, ten times or more. V dropped 0 bases and J dropped 3 bases, with 13 bases sitting between them. From germline, CDR1 is LGHNA and CDR2 YNFKEQ. This CDR3 has 16 residues.

J is TRBJ2-3 and V is TRBV4-2; D is ambiguous. The origin of this receptor is a female donor with early-stage non-small cell lung cancer. The sequencing here drew on PBMCs, taken at surgery. CDR3 sequence reads: CASSQEGRMGTDTQYF. In nucleotides, the CDR3 is TGTGCCAGCAGCCAAGAAGGAAGGATGGGGACAGATACGCAGTATTTT.